This T cell receptor (beta chain) was captured in a study of shared clonotypes between healthy human individuals. On the study more broadly: The study used three CD4 naive, three CD4 memory, two CD8 naive and one CD8 memory plate per donor.

The study, taken as a whole, reports: Memory subsets generally showed smaller estimated richness than naive subsets did.

Concerning this clone: What it binds is not known.

The CDR3 length is 15 residues. The V end was cut by 2 bases, the J end by 4 bases, with 14 bases between. Per the germline V gene, CDR1 is KGHSH and CDR2 is LQKENI. Splitting of each subset's genomic DNA was done evenly across several immunoSEQ plates. Generated by immunoSEQ multiplex PCR, the TCRdb table keeps only in-frame clones and is missing some. The table has 1.4 million or so clones, approximately 98.5% seen once. Naive CD4+ cells were CD45RA-selected; the remaining cells were memory. Sequencing was done on a sample of naive CD4+ T cells sorted from blood. The subset here: CD45RA+ positively selected. This clonotype was obtained from a man younger than 40 in good health. The rearrangement uses TRBV18 and TRBJ1-1; D remains unclear. DNA of the CDR3: TGTGCCAGCTCACCAACCATAGATGTAGCCACTGAAGCTTTCTTT. Translation gives CASSPTIDVATEAFF.